The present entry profiles one TCR beta chain with its context. The sample is drawn from a study of shared clonotypes between healthy human individuals. Germline CDR1 is SNHLY and CDR2 is FYNNEI. Trimming took 6 bases from V and 0 from J, leaving 15 bases between them. The CDR3 is 16 residues long. The data were produced by immunoSEQ multiplex PCR, yet TCRdb's version contains in-frame clones alone and is incomplete. Of more than 2 million clones listed, 90% to 96% are singletons. The receptor was derived from a man younger than 30 in good health. The chain has TRBV2 and TRBJ2-1; D gene unclear. Sequenced input: naive CD4+ T cells sorted from blood. As to subset: CD45RA+ positively selected. This CDR3 reads CASSPFFLSSYNEQFF. CDR3 coding DNA: TGTGCCAGCAGCCCGTTCTTCCTAAGCTCCTACAATGAGCAGTTCTTC.